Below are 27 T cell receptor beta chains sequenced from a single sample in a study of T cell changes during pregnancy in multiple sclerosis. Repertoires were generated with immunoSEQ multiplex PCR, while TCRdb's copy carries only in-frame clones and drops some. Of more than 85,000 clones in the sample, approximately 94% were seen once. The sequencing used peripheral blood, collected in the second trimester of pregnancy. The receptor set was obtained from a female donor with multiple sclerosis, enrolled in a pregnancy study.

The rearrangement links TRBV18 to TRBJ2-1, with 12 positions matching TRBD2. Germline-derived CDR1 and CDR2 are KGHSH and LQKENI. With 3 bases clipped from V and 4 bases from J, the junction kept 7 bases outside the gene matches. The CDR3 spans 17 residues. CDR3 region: CASSPKGTSGLYNEQFF. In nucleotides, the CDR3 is TGTGCCAGCTCACCCAAAGGGACTAGCGGGTTATACAATGAGCAGTTCTTC.

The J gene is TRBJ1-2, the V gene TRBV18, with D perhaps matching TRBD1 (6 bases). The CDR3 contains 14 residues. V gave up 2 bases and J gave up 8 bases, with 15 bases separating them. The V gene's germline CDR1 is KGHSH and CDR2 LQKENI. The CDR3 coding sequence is TGTGCCAGCTCACCAGGGCCACAGGGTACGGGCTACACCTTC. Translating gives CASSPGPQGTGYTF. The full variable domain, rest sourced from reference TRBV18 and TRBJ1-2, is NAGVMQNPRHLVRRRGQEARLRCSPMKGHSHVYWYRQLPEEGLKFMVYLQKENIIDESGMPKERFSAEFPKEGPSILRIQQVVRGDSAAYFCASSPGPQGTGYTFGSGTRLTVV.

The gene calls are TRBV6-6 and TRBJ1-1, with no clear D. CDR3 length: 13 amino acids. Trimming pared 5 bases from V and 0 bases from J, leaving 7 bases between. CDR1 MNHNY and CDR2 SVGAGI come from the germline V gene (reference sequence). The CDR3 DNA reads TGTGCCAGCAGTGCGACTGTGAACACTGAAGCTTTCTTT. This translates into CASSATVNTEAFF.

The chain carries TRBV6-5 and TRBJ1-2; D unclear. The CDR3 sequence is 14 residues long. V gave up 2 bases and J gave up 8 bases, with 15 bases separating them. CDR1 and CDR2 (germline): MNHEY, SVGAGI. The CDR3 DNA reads TGTGCCAGCAGTTACAAATTGCCGGCGGGGGGCTACACCTTC. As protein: CASSYKLPAGGYTF.

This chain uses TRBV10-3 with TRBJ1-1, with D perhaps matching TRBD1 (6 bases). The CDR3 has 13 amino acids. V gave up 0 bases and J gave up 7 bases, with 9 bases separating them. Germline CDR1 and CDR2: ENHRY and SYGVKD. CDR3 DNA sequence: TGTGCCATCAGTGAGTCAACAGGGAGTGAAGCTTTCTTT. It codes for CAISESTGSEAFF.

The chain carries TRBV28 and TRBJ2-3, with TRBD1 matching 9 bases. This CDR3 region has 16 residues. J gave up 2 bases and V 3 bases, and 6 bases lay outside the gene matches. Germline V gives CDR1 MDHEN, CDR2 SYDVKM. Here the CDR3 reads CASSLRGQGYTDTQYF. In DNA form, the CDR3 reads TGTGCCAGCAGTTTGCGGGGACAGGGTTACACAGATACGCAGTATTTT.

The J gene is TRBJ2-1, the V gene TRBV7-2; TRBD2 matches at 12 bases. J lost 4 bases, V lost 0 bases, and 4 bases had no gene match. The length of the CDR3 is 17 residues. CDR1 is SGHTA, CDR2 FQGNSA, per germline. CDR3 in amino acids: CASSLATSGSGYNEQFF. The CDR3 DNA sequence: TGTGCCAGCAGCTTAGCGACTAGCGGGAGTGGGTACAATGAGCAGTTCTTC.

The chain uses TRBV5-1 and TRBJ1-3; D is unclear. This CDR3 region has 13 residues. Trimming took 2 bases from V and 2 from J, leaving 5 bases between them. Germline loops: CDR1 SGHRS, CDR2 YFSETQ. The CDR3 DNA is TGCGCCAGCAGCTTCGGGACTGGAAACACCATATATTTT. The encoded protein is CASSFGTGNTIYF.

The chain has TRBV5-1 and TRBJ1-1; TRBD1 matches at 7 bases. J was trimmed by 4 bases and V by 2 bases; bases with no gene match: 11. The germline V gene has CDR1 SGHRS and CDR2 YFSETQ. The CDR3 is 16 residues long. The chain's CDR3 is CASSLTQTGRITEAFF. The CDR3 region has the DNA TGCGCCAGCAGCTTAACGCAGACAGGGAGAATCACTGAAGCTTTCTTT.

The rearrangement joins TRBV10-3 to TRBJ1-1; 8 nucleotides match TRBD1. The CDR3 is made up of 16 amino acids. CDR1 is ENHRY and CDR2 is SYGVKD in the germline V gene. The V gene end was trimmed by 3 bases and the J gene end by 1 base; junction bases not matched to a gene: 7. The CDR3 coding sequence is TGTGCCATCAGTGATTATGATGGGACAGGGAACACTGAAGCTTTCTTT. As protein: CAISDYDGTGNTEAFF.

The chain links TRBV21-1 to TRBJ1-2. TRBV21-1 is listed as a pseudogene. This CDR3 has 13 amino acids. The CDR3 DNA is TGTGCCAGCAGCAAGGCGCCGGGCTATGGCTACACCTTC. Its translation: CASSKAPGYGYTF.

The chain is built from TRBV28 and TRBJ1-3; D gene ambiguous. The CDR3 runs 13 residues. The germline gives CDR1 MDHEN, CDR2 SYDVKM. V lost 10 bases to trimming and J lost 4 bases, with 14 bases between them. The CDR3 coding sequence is TGTGCCACTCACCTCGGAGGGGGAAACACCATATATTTT. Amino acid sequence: CATHLGGGNTIYF. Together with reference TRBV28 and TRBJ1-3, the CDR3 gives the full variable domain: DVKVTQSSRYLVKRTGEKVFLECVQDMDHENMFWYRQDPGLGLRLIYFSYDVKMKEKGDIPEGYSVSREKKERFSLILESASTNQTSMYLCATHLGGGNTIYFGEGSWLTVV.

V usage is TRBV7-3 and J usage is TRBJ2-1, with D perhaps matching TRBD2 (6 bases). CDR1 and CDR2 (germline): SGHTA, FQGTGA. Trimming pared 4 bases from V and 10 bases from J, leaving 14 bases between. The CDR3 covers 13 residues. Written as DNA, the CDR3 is TGTGCCAGCAGCTCCGGCGGGGCGTTCGAGCAGTTCTTC. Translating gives CASSSGGAFEQFF. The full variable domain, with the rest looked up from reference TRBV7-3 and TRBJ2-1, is GAGVSQTPSNKVTEKGKYVELRCDPISGHTALYWYRQSLGQGPEFLIYFQGTGAADDSGLPNDRFFAVRPEGSVSTLKIQRTERGDSAVYLCASSSGGAFEQFFGPGTRLTVL.

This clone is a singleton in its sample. DNA of the CDR3: TGTGCCTGGAGTGTAGCGGGAAACTCCTACGAGCAGTACTTC. As protein: CAWSVAGNSYEQYF. This chain joins TRBV30 and TRBJ2-7; 7 nucleotides match TRBD2. Germline CDR1 and CDR2: GTSNPN and SVGIG (reference sequence). J gave up 0 bases and V 0 bases, and 2 bases lay outside the gene matches. The CDR3 spans 14 residues.

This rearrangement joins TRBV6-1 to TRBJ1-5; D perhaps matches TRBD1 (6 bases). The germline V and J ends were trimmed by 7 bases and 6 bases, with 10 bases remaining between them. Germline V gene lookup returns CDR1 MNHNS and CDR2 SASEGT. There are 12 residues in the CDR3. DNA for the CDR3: TGTGCCAGCACCAGGGGCCCTCAGCCCCAGCATTTT. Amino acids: CASTRGPQPQHF.

The CDR3 bases are TGTGCCAGCAGCTTACGCAGGGGGGACACCGGGGAGCTGTTTTTT. Protein: CASSLRRGDTGELFF. J is TRBJ2-2 and V is TRBV11-3; tentative D call: TRBD1 (7 bases). The CDR3 contains 15 residues. With 2 bases removed from V and 3 bases from J, the gap between germline ends came to 10 bases. The germline V gene encodes CDR1 SGHNT and CDR2 YENEEA. The variable domain in full, with the rest retrieved from reference TRBV11-3 and TRBJ2-2, is EAGVVQSPRYKIIEKKQPVAFWCNPISGHNTLYWYLQNLGQGPELLIRYENEEAVDDSQLPKDRFSAERLKGVDSTLKIQPAELGDSAVYLCASSLRRGDTGELFFGEGSRLTVL.

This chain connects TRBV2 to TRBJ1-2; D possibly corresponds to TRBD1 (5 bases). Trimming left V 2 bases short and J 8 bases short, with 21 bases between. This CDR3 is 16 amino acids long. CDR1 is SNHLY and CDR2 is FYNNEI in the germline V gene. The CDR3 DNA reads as TGTGCCAGCAGTGAACTTACCTCCTCAGGGCCTAGAGGCTACACCTTC. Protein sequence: CASSELTSSGPRGYTF.

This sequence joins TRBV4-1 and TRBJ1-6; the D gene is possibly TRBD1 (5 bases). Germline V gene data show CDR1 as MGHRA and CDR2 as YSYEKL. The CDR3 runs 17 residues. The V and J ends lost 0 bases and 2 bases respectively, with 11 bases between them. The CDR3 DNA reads TGCGCCAGCAGCCAAGATGTCAGGGATACCTATAATTCACCCCTCCACTTT. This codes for CASSQDVRDTYNSPLHF.

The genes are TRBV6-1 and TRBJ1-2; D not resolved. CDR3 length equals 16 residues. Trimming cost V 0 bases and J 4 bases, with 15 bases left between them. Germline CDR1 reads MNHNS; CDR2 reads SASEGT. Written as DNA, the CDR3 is TGTGCCAGCAGTGAAGCGCATCAGGTAGTGGCCTATGGCTACACCTTC. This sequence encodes CASSEAHQVVAYGYTF.

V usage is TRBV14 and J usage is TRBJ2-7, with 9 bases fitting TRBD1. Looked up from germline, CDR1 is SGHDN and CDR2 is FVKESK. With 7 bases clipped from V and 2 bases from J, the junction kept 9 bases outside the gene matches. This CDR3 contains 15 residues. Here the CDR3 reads CASTRSGQGTYEQYF. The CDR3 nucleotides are TGTGCCAGCACACGATCGGGACAGGGTACCTACGAGCAGTACTTC.

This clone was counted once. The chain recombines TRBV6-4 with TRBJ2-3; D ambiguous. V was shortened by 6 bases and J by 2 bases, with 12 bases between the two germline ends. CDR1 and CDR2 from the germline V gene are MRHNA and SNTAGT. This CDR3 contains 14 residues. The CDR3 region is CASSPGRNTDTQYF. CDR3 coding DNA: TGTGCCAGCAGCCCTGGGCGTAACACAGATACGCAGTATTTT.

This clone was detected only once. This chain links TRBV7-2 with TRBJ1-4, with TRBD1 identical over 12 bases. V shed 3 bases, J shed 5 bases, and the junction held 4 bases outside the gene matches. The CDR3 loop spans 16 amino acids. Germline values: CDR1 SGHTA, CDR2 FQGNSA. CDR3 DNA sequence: TGTGCCAGCAGCTTGCGGGACAGGGGGCGGAATGAAAAACTGTTTTTT. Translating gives CASSLRDRGRNEKLFF.

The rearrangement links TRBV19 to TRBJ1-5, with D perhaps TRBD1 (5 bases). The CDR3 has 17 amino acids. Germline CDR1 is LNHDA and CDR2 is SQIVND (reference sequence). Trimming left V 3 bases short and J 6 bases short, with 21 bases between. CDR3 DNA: TGTGCCAGTAGTATGTGGATCGCTGGGGGGTTAAGTCAGCCCCAGCATTTT. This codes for CASSMWIAGGLSQPQHF.

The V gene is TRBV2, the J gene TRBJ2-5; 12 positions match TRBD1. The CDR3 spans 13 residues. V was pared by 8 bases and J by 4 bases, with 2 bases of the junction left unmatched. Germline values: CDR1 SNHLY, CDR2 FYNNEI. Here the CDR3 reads CASWDRGRETQYF. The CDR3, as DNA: TGTGCCAGCTGGGACAGGGGGCGAGAGACCCAGTACTTC. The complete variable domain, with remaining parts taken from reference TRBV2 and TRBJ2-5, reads EPEVTQTPSHQVTQMGQEVILRCVPISNHLYFYWYRQILGQKVEFLVSFYNNEISEKSEIFDDQFSVERPDGSNFTLKIRSTKLEDSAMYFCASWDRGRETQYFGPGTRLLVL.

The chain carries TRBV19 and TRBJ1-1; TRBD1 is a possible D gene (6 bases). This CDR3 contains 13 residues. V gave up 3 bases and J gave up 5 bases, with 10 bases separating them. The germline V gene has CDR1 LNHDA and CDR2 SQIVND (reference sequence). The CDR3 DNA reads TGTGCCAGTAGTATCCCAGGGGTTACTGAAGCTTTCTTT. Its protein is CASSIPGVTEAFF.

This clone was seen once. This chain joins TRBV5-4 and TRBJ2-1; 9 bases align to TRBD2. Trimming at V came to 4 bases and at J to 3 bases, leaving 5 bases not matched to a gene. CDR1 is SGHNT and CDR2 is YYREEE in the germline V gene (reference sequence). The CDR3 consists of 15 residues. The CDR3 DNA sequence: TGTGCCAGCAGCACGGGACTAGCTGACTACAATGAGCAGTTCTTC. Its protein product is CASSTGLADYNEQFF.

CDR3 nucleotides: TGTGCCACCAGCACCCACAGGGGGAACTCCGGAAACACCATATATTTT. Translation gives CATSTHRGNSGNTIYF. The chain couples TRBV15 to TRBJ1-3; 8 bases are a match to TRBD1. The germline CDR1 and CDR2 sequences are LNHNV and YYDKDF (reference sequence). The CDR3 covers 16 residues. V lost 4 bases to trimming and J lost 4 bases; unmatched junction nucleotides: 9. The variable domain in full, with the rest retrieved from reference TRBV15 and TRBJ1-3, is DAMVIQNPRYQVTQFGKPVTLSCSQTLNHNVMYWYQQKSSQAPKLLFHYYDKDFNNEADTPDNFQSRRPNTSFCFLDIRSPGLGDTAMYLCATSTHRGNSGNTIYFGEGSWLTVV.